This T cell receptor beta chain was recorded in a study of cytomegalovirus exposure and HLA in healthy donors. As regards this clone: Antigen unknown.

Study conclusions and caveats: Fewer N-insertions (relative to the roughly 660-donor mean) were reportedly seen in an Asian-associated ancestry cluster in a later analysis. Later work associated roughly 15,000 TCR beta sequences with HLA alleles at 0.05 false discovery rate.

PCR involved 60 Vbeta and 13 Jbeta primers. TCRdb's table, derived via immunoSEQ multiplex PCR, lists solely in-frame clones and lacks some. The table has 200,000 or so clones, about four fifths seen once. The CDR3 is made up of 15 amino acids. Germline V gene data show CDR1 as SGHKS and CDR2 as YYEKEE (reference sequence). J gave up 4 bases and V 3 bases, and 9 bases lay outside the gene matches. The J gene is TRBJ2-5, the V gene TRBV5-5, with TRBD1 matching over 7 bases. The TCR was taken from a boy aged 5-17 years in good health and CMV-seronegative. Specimen: PBMCs. Here the CDR3 DNA reads TGTGCCAGCAGCTGGGCGACAGGGAAGGGAGAGACCCAGTACTTC. It specifies CASSWATGKGETQYF.